This TCR beta chain was profiled in a study of T cell responses to AZD1222 COVID-19 vaccine. Findings of the study overall: Donors were mostly white British, more females; clonal diversity possibly underestimated. After two AZD1222 doses, spike-specific TCR breadth and depth rose versus day 0. Baseline seropositivity characterized only six AZD1222 recipients.

In the case of this clone: As yet, its antigen is unknown.

The table came from immunoSEQ multiplex PCR; TCRdb's copy has only in-frame clones and leaves some out. The sample has roughly 160,000 clones, 90% to 95% seen once; the top ten hold 1.3%. Germline CDR1 SEHNR, CDR2 FQNEAQ (reference sequence). V was cut by 5 bases and J by 7 bases, with 11 bases left in between. This CDR3 is 12 amino acids long. V usage is TRBV7-9 and J usage is TRBJ1-1; TRBD1 is a possible D gene (5 bases). This clonotype originated in an adult who received the AZD1222 COVID-19 vaccine. The sample here was peripheral blood, taken 28 days after the second AZD1222 dose. CDR3 coding DNA: TGTGCCAGCAGCCCGGGGGTAGTTGAAGCTTTCTTT. This encodes CASSPGVVEAFF. The variable domain in full, with the rest retrieved from reference TRBV7-9 and TRBJ1-1, is DTGVSQNPRHKITKRGQNVTFRCDPISEHNRLYWYRQTLGQGPEFLTYFQNEAQLEKSRLLSDRFSAERPKGSFSTLEIQRTEQGDSAMYLCASSPGVVEAFFGQGTRLTVV.